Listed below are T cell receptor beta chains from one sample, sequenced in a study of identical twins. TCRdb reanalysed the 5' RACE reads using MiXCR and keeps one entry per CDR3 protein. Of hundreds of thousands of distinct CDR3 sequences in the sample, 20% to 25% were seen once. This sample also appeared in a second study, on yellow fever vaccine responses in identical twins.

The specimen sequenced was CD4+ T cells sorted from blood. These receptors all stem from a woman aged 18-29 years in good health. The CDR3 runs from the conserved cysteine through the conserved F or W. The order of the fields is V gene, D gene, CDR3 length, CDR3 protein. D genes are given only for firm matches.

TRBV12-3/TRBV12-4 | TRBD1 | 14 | CASSSAGGNSPLHF
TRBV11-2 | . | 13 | CASSLASLAEQFF
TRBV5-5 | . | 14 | CASSWTPRPGELFF
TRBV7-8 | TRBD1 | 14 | CASSLDRDSNEQFF
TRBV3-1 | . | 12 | CASSQVKETQYF
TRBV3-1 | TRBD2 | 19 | CASSQARSGGLAGHNEQFF
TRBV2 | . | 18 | CASSGKLAPVTNTGELFF
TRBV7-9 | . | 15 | CASSLTNSPYTEAFF
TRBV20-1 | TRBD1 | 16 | CSAREDRAYFTGELFF
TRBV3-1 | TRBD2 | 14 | CASSQGLASDTQYF
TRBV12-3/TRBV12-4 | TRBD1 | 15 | CASSSGPGTVYGYTF
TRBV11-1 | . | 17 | CASSLSRFGANTGELFF
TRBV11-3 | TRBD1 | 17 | CASSFRPPGQGQNEQFF
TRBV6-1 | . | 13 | CASSEAPTDTQYF
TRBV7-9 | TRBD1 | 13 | CASSGTGVTEAFF